Presented here are 21 T cell receptor beta chains from one specimen sequenced in a study of T-cell memory formation after mild COVID-19. TCRdb analysed the 5' RACE reads with MiXCR anew, one entry per CDR3 protein. The sample has some 160,000 distinct CDR3 sequences; roughly 13% are singletons. What was sequenced was PBMCs or a T cell subset sorted from them (not recorded which). The receptors shown here come from a young man who had mild COVID-19 (a few samples of this study predate the infection). Cell type and time point are not known.

The rearrangement uses TRBV4-2 and TRBJ1-3; D ambiguous. There are 15 residues in the CDR3. Trimming stripped 4 bases from V and 0 bases from J, with 10 bases between. Germline CDR1 LGHNA, CDR2 YNFKEQ. CDR3 residues: CASSPGRNSGNTIYF. In DNA, the CDR3 is TGTGCCAGCAGCCCAGGACGGAACTCTGGAAACACCATATATTTT.

In its sample, this clonotype was seen once. This chain links TRBV6-2 or TRBV6-3 with TRBJ1-5, with D possibly TRBD1 on 5 matching bases. CDR1 is MNHEY and CDR2 is SVGEGT in the germline V gene. There are 13 residues in the CDR3. The V end was cut by 7 bases, the J end by 7 bases, with 14 bases between. The CDR3 nucleotides read TGTGCCAGCACCCGGGGGATTAGCCAGCCCCAGCATTTT. Translating gives CASTRGISQPQHF.

This clonotype showed up many times. The chain uses TRBV12-3 or TRBV12-4 and TRBJ1-1; tentative D call: TRBD1 (6 bases). This CDR3 spans 15 amino acids. V was cut by 4 bases and J by 1 base, with 13 bases left in between. CDR3 sequence reads: CASSSHRATNTEAFF. In DNA form, the CDR3 reads TGTGCCAGCAGTTCCCACAGGGCCACGAACACTGAAGCTTTCTTT.

In this sample, this clonotype turned up many times. The gene calls are TRBV7-2 and TRBJ2-1; D gene unclear. The CDR3 is 16 amino acids. Germline V gene lookup returns CDR1 SGHTA and CDR2 FQGNSA. Trimming took off 2 bases at V and 4 bases at J, with 15 bases between the two ends. The CDR3 is CASSLLGLTTYNEQFF. CDR3 bases: TGTGCCAGCAGCTTATTGGGCCTAACGACTTACAATGAGCAGTTCTTC.

The rearrangement uses TRBV5-1 and TRBJ1-2; TRBD1 aligns across 7 bases. V was clipped by 4 bases and J by 5 bases; unmatched bases: 8. CDR3 size: 14 residues. Germline lookup yields CDR1 SGHRS and CDR2 YFSETQ. The CDR3 DNA sequence: TGCGCCAGCAGCCACCGGGACAGAGCTTATGGCTACACCTTC. It translates to CASSHRDRAYGYTF. Drawing the rest from reference TRBV5-1 and TRBJ1-2, the complete variable domain is KAGVTQTPRYLIKTRGQQVTLSCSPISGHRSVSWYQQTPGQGLQFLFEYFSETQRNKGNFPGRFSGRQFSNSRSEMNVSTLELGDSALYLCASSHRDRAYGYTFGSGTRLTVV.

V is TRBV20-1 and J is TRBJ2-3; TRBD1 agrees at 12 bases. The CDR3 runs 16 residues. Germline-derived CDR1 and CDR2 are DFQATT and SNEGSKA (reference sequence). Trimming took 6 bases from V and 4 from J; bases not matched to a gene: 11. The chain's CDR3 is CSAGGTGGRAADTQYF. The DNA of the CDR3 is TGCAGTGCCGGAGGGACAGGGGGCCGTGCGGCAGATACGCAGTATTTT.

The chain recombines TRBV18 with TRBJ2-4, with D perhaps given as TRBD1 or TRBD2 (5 bases each). Trimming stripped 2 bases from V and 7 bases from J, with 9 bases between. The CDR3 is 13 amino acids. Germline CDR1 and CDR2: KGHSH and LQKENI. The CDR3 DNA reads as TGTGCCAGCTCACCAGGGACGGCGAACATTCAGTACTTC. This sequence encodes CASSPGTANIQYF.

The chain joins TRBV10-3 to TRBJ2-5, with TRBD1 identical over 7 bases. From germline, CDR1 is ENHRY and CDR2 SYGVKD. The CDR3 contains 15 residues. Trimming at V came to 3 bases and at J to 2 bases, leaving 6 bases not matched to a gene. CDR3 amino acids: CAISDLSRGQETQYF. The CDR3, as DNA: TGTGCCATCAGTGACCTTTCCAGGGGGCAAGAGACCCAGTACTTC.

This clonotype has more than one count but fewer than ten. J is TRBJ2-2 and V is TRBV5-1; TRBD2 aligns across 8 bases. V was clipped by 4 bases and J by 4 bases; unmatched bases: 12. This CDR3 has 17 residues. Germline CDR1 and CDR2: SGHRS and YFSETQ. In DNA, the CDR3 is TGCGCCAGCAGCCAAACTAGTGGCGGGGGGAGCACCGGGGAGCTGTTTTTT. Translating it yields CASSQTSGGGSTGELFF.

This clonotype was detected a few times. The chain recombines TRBV7-8 with TRBJ2-4; 7 nucleotides line up with TRBD2. The CDR3 is made up of 13 amino acids. Germline loops: CDR1 SGHVS, CDR2 FQNEAQ. Germline trimming cut 8 bases from V and 6 bases from J; bases unmatched to any gene: 7. The DNA for the CDR3 is TGTGCCAGCGCTAGGGAGGGACTAAACATTCAGTACTTC. It yields the protein CASAREGLNIQYF.

This clonotype was counted between two and nine times. The rearrangement links TRBV7-9 to TRBJ1-2; D not certain. V gave up 5 bases and J gave up 5 bases, with 6 bases separating them. This CDR3 has 11 amino acids. Per the germline V gene, CDR1 is SEHNR and CDR2 is FQNEAQ (reference sequence). The CDR3 here is CASSQLYGYTF. CDR3 in DNA: TGTGCCAGCAGCCAGCTATATGGCTACACCTTC.

The table lists this clonotype with a few counts. This chain connects TRBV5-1 to TRBJ1-4; the match to TRBD1 covers 7 bases. V shed 3 bases, J shed 5 bases, and the junction held 4 bases outside the gene matches. The CDR3 extends over 14 amino acids. Germline V gene sequence: CDR1 SGHRS, CDR2 YFSETQ. CDR3 DNA: TGCGCCAGCAGCTGGGGACAGCCCAATGAAAAACTGTTTTTT. Its translation: CASSWGQPNEKLFF.

This clonotype appeared a few times. The chain couples TRBV4-2 to TRBJ1-5; TRBD1 agrees at 11 bases. CDR3 length: 18 amino acids. J was trimmed by 1 base and V by 0 bases; bases with no gene match: 5. The germline CDR1 and CDR2 sequences are LGHNA and YNFKEQ. The CDR3 nucleotides are TGTGCCAGCAGCCAAGACCGGGACAGGGGGGACAGCAATCAGCCCCAGCATTTT. Residues: CASSQDRDRGDSNQPQHF.

This clonotype has a handful of counts. The chain links TRBV5-1 to TRBJ2-2; the match to TRBD1 covers 8 bases. The CDR3 runs to 15 residues. V lost 4 bases, J lost 4 bases, and 6 bases stayed unmatched. In germline, CDR1 is SGHRS, CDR2 YFSETQ. The CDR3 sequence is CASSTGGQATGELFF. CDR3 nucleotides: TGCGCCAGCAGCACCGGGGGACAGGCCACCGGGGAGCTGTTTTTT.

The chain employs TRBV12-3 or TRBV12-4 and TRBJ2-3; 14 bases match TRBD2. Trimming took 8 bases from V and 2 from J; bases not matched to a gene: 3. The CDR3 covers 15 residues. The CDR3 nucleotides are TGTGCCAGCGCGGGACTAGCGGGGGCCACAGATACGCAGTATTTT. Protein product: CASAGLAGATDTQYF.

This clonotype was counted only a few times. The chain uses TRBV7-2 and TRBJ2-2, with 9 bases identical to TRBD2. The CDR3 totals 17 residues. Per germline, CDR1 SGHTA and CDR2 FQGNSA. V trimming: 3 bases; J trimming: 6 bases; junction bases outside the gene matches: 11. CDR3 DNA sequence: TGTGCCAGCAGCTTTTCTAGCGGGGAGTATAGATCCGGGGAGCTGTTTTTT. Translating gives CASSFSSGEYRSGELFF.

This chain links TRBV7-9 with TRBJ1-1, with D possibly TRBD1 on 5 matching bases. The germline V gene encodes CDR1 SEHNR and CDR2 FQNEAQ (reference sequence). This CDR3 spans 20 amino acids. V lost 4 bases, J lost 1 base, and 28 bases lay in between. CDR3 region: CASSSFAPGRHTRTNTEAFF. In DNA form, the CDR3 reads TGTGCCAGCAGCTCGTTCGCTCCGGGACGCCATACCCGGACGAACACTGAAGCTTTCTTT.

J is TRBJ1-2 and V is TRBV11-2, with D tentatively TRBD1 (6 bases). From germline, CDR1 is SGHAT and CDR2 FQNNGV. V lost 4 bases and J 8 bases, leaving 17 bases between the germline ends. This CDR3 contains 14 residues. The CDR3 DNA reads TGTGCCAGCAGCTCCCCCCAGGGGACTGGGGGCTACACCTTC. Amino acids: CASSSPQGTGGYTF.

This chain connects TRBV6-2 or TRBV6-3 to TRBJ2-1, with D possibly being TRBD2 (7 bases). From germline, CDR1 is MNHEY and CDR2 SVGEGT. The CDR3 is 18 amino acids. Trimming cost V 6 bases and J 0 bases, with 21 bases left between them. CDR3 in DNA: TGTGCCAGCAGATCGCTCATCGGGGGGCGTAGCTCCTACAATGAGCAGTTCTTC. Amino acids: CASRSLIGGRSSYNEQFF.

V and J are TRBV28 and TRBJ1-1, with 7 bases matching TRBD1. After removal of 4 bases from V and 11 bases from J, the junction contained 10 bases not matched to a gene. The CDR3 totals 13 residues. CDR1 MDHEN and CDR2 SYDVKM come from the germline V gene. The CDR3 bases are TGTGCCAGCAGTTCGCCCACAGGGGATGGGGCTTTCTTT. Translating gives CASSSPTGDGAFF.

This chain connects TRBV6-1 to TRBJ2-3, with D possibly TRBD1 on 6 matching bases. The CDR3 runs 14 residues. Deletions cut 1 base from V and 2 bases from J, with 7 bases between. The germline V gene encodes CDR1 MNHNS and CDR2 SASEGT. This CDR3 is CASSEGGPTDTQYF. For the CDR3, the DNA is TGTGCCAGCAGTGAAGGGGGGCCCACAGATACGCAGTATTTT.